Shown below are 20 T cell receptor beta chains from a single sample sequenced in a study of shared clonotypes between healthy human individuals. Assay used: immunoSEQ multiplex PCR; TCRdb lists only in-frame clones, some missing. In the table there are under 1,100,000 clones, roughly 74% of which are singletons. The source material was memory CD4+ T cells from PBMCs. Subset given: CD45RA-negative fraction. The receptor source for this set is a young man in good health. Some clones in this sample may be carry-over from other donors' samples.

The chain carries TRBV14 and TRBJ2-7, with 9 bases matching TRBD1. Germline assignment: CDR1 SGHDN and CDR2 FVKESK. The trim removed 4 bases at V and 3 bases at J, leaving 13 bases unmatched. The CDR3 has 17 amino acids. The CDR3 DNA is TGTGCCAGCAGCCCCCTCCGGGACAGGGTGGAGGACTACGAGCAGTACTTC. Translation gives CASSPLRDRVEDYEQYF.

This clone was seen a handful of times. V gene TRBV2 combines with J gene TRBJ2-5, with 7 positions matching TRBD2. The CDR3 covers 15 residues. Germline values: CDR1 SNHLY, CDR2 FYNNEI. The J segment lost 7 bases and the V segment lost 0 bases, leaving 8 bases of the junction unmatched. The CDR3 loop reads CASSEAASGTGTQYF. The CDR3 DNA follows: TGTGCCAGCAGTGAAGCGGCTAGCGGAACGGGGACCCAGTACTTC.

This clone has a single count. The CDR3 reads CASRTSSLSGDEQFF. The CDR3 bases are TGTGCCAGCCGGACTAGCTCTCTATCTGGGGATGAGCAGTTCTTC. The chain links TRBV18 to TRBJ2-1; 8 bases line up with TRBD2. V shed 8 bases, J shed 8 bases, and the junction held 14 bases outside the gene matches. Germline V gene lookup returns CDR1 KGHSH and CDR2 LQKENI. This CDR3 is built from 15 residues.

The chain employs TRBV10-3 and TRBJ1-5, with D possibly being TRBD1 (5 bases). The V gene lost 2 bases and the J gene lost 0 bases, with 5 bases spanning the gap. CDR1 is ENHRY and CDR2 is SYGVKD in the germline V gene. This CDR3 comprises 14 residues. This CDR3 reads CAISEGHSNQPQHF. DNA for the CDR3: TGTGCCATCAGTGAGGGACATAGCAATCAGCCCCAGCATTTT.

CDR3 DNA sequence: TGCGCCAGCAGCCGGGACAGGGAGGTTTACGAGCAGTACTTC. Its translation is CASSRDREVYEQYF. J is TRBJ2-5 and V is TRBV4-1, with 9 bases aligning to TRBD1. Matching the DNA end better, TRBJ2-7 makes the J call doubtful. The CDR3 totals 14 residues. Germline V gene lookup returns CDR1 MGHRA and CDR2 YSYEKL.

This clone has only a few counts. Within the sample, other DNA sequences also encode this same CDR3. The gene calls are TRBV28 and TRBJ1-2, with 8 bases lining up with TRBD1. V gave up 4 bases and J gave up 4 bases; unmatched junction bases: 2. Germline V lookup: CDR1 MDHEN, CDR2 SYDVKM. The CDR3 loop spans 13 amino acids. The CDR3 bases are TGTGCCAGCAGTTCGGACAGGGTCTATGGCTACACCTTC. As protein: CASSSDRVYGYTF.

This chain's CDR3 is CASSPLGPANTGELFF. The CDR3 DNA reads as TGCGCCAGCAGTCCGCTGGGGCCGGCGAACACCGGGGAGCTGTTTTTT. This rearrangement joins TRBV4-1 to TRBJ2-2, with a weak D call TRBD1 (5 bases). The CDR3 consists of 16 residues. In germline, CDR1 is MGHRA, CDR2 YSYEKL. Trimming shortened V by 6 bases and J by 0 bases, and 14 bases separated the two germline ends.

Regarding this clone: A far larger clone is only one base removed, so a read error is likely. The V call is TRBV7-9, the J call TRBJ2-1; D ambiguous. From germline, CDR1 is SEHNR and CDR2 FQNEAQ (reference sequence). V lost 4 bases, J lost 5 bases, and 0 bases lay in between. This CDR3 contains 10 residues. The CDR3 DNA is TGTGCCAGCAGCTACAATGAGCAGTTCTTC. Protein sequence: CASSYNEQFF.

The chain employs TRBV5-5 and TRBJ1-5; 7 bases agree with TRBD1. The CDR3 is 15 amino acids. The junction had 8 bases not matched to a gene; V was cut back by 4 bases and J by 4 bases. Per the germline V gene, CDR1 is SGHKS and CDR2 is YYEKEE (reference sequence). CDR3 loop: CASSQLTGANQPQHF. The CDR3 bases are TGTGCCAGCAGCCAGTTAACAGGGGCAAATCAGCCCCAGCATTTT. The full variable domain, completed using reference TRBV5-5 and TRBJ1-5, is DAGVTQSPTHLIKTRGQQVTLRCSPISGHKSVSWYQQVLGQGPQFIFQYYEKEERGRGNFPDRFSARQFPNYSSELNVNALLLGDSALYLCASSQLTGANQPQHFGDGTRLSIL.

A few counts support this clone. The chain uses TRBV6-4 and TRBJ1-2; D is ambiguous. This CDR3 spans 13 amino acids. The V end was cut by 5 bases, the J end by 4 bases, with 11 bases between. The germline CDR1 and CDR2 sequences are MRHNA and SNTAGT. The CDR3 DNA sequence: TGTGCCAGCAGTCTCGGACGGTCCTATGGCTACACCTTC. Translation: CASSLGRSYGYTF.

This chain connects TRBV29-1 to TRBJ1-1; TRBD1 might be the D (5 bases). The CDR3 consists of 13 residues. V dropped 4 bases and J dropped 1 base, with 10 bases sitting between them. Germline loops: CDR1 SQVTM, CDR2 ANQGSEA. DNA for the CDR3: TGCAGCGTTGCAGGGCAGTCGAACACTGAAGCTTTCTTT. Its protein is CSVAGQSNTEAFF.

This clone turned up a few times. This rearrangement joins TRBV2 to TRBJ2-5; tentative D call: TRBD1 (6 bases). Trimming took off 7 bases at V and 5 bases at J, with 17 bases between the two ends. Germline V lookup: CDR1 SNHLY, CDR2 FYNNEI. This CDR3 has 14 residues. The CDR3 reads CASTEGGNGETQYF. In nucleotides, the CDR3 is TGTGCCAGCACCGAAGGGGGAAACGGGGAGACCCAGTACTTC.

This clone was counted between two and nine times. CDR3 amino acids: CASSALAGVQYNEQFF. The DNA for the CDR3 is TGCGCCAGCAGCGCCTTAGCGGGAGTGCAATACAATGAGCAGTTCTTC. The chain carries TRBV5-1 and TRBJ2-1; TRBD2 agrees at 9 bases. CDR3 length equals 16 residues. CDR1 and CDR2 from the germline V gene are SGHRS and YFSETQ. V shed 4 bases and J 4 bases; nucleotides not matched to a gene: 9.

This chain links TRBV4-1 with TRBJ1-5, with D possibly TRBD1 on 5 matching bases. This CDR3 is 15 amino acids long. Trimming pared 0 bases from V and 7 bases from J, leaving 13 bases between. Per the germline V gene, CDR1 is MGHRA and CDR2 is YSYEKL. The CDR3 bases are TGCGCCAGCAGCCAAGAGGGGCAGGTGGACCAGCCCCAGCATTTT. Protein: CASSQEGQVDQPQHF.

This clone was counted once. This sample also contains other DNA sequences that code for the same CDR3. The J gene is TRBJ2-7, the V gene TRBV5-1; D is ambiguous. The V end was cut by 0 bases, the J end by 3 bases, with 4 bases between. This CDR3 is 12 amino acids long. Germline CDR1 is SGHRS and CDR2 is YFSETQ. CDR3 DNA: TGCGCCAGCAGCTTGGACCTCTACGAGCAGTACTTC. This gives the protein CASSLDLYEQYF.

The chain carries TRBV5-1 and TRBJ1-1, with 8 bases aligning to TRBD1. The CDR3 extends over 13 amino acids. J lost 10 bases, V lost 0 bases, and 5 bases had no gene match. Germline V gene data show CDR1 as SGHRS and CDR2 as YFSETQ. The CDR3 DNA follows: TGCGCCAGCAGCTTGGGGACAGGGCGGGGAGCTTTCTTT. Protein sequence: CASSLGTGRGAFF.

The V call is TRBV27, the J call TRBJ2-1, with 12 bases aligning to TRBD2. The germline CDR1 and CDR2 sequences are MNHEY and SMNVEV (reference sequence). The CDR3 has 14 amino acids. V dropped 6 bases and J dropped 7; count of bases not matched to a gene: 4. The CDR3 region is CASRTGLAGNEQFF. Written as DNA, the CDR3 is TGTGCCAGCAGAACCGGACTAGCGGGAAATGAGCAGTTCTTC.

This clone was seen once. V and J are TRBV28 and TRBJ2-1; D perhaps matches TRBD1 (5 bases). CDR1 is MDHEN, CDR2 SYDVKM, per germline. The CDR3 extends over 16 amino acids. Trimming pared 5 bases from V and 5 bases from J, leaving 19 bases between. CDR3 loop: CASSNLFRAPHNEQFF. The CDR3 bases are TGTGCCAGCAGTAACCTCTTCAGGGCCCCCCACAATGAGCAGTTCTTC. Full variable domain (remainder filled in from reference TRBV28 and TRBJ2-1): DVKVTQSSRYLVKRTGEKVFLECVQDMDHENMFWYRQDPGLGLRLIYFSYDVKMKEKGDIPEGYSVSREKKERFSLILESASTNQTSMYLCASSNLFRAPHNEQFFGPGTRLTVL.

The genes are TRBV5-1 and TRBJ2-1, with D unresolved. CDR3 size: 17 residues. V was trimmed by 1 base and J by 0 bases, leaving 14 bases between them. The V gene's germline CDR1 is SGHRS and CDR2 YFSETQ. The CDR3 sequence: CASSLMSTPFSYNEQFF. DNA of the CDR3: TGCGCCAGCAGCTTGATGTCCACCCCATTCTCCTACAATGAGCAGTTCTTC. Full variable domain (rest looked up from reference TRBV5-1 and TRBJ2-1): KAGVTQTPRYLIKTRGQQVTLSCSPISGHRSVSWYQQTPGQGLQFLFEYFSETQRNKGNFPGRFSGRQFSNSRSEMNVSTLELGDSALYLCASSLMSTPFSYNEQFFGPGTRLTVL.

With respect to this clone: A read error may explain this, as a much larger clone is one base away. Other DNA sequences from this sample encode an identical CDR3 as well. The CDR3 DNA is TGTGCCAGCAGAAGAGATAGCAATCAGCCCCAGCATTTT. Its protein is CASRRDSNQPQHF. V is TRBV6-6 and J is TRBJ1-5; no firm D call. This CDR3 region has 13 residues. From germline, CDR1 is MNHNY and CDR2 SVGAGI (reference sequence). The ends were cut back, 6 bases at V and 0 bases at J, with 6 bases in the middle.